This T cell receptor beta chain stems from a study of blood T cells in healthy people across ages. The overall study: Template switching recovered approximately one barcoded beta molecule for every two T cells.

This CDR3 is built from 16 residues. The germline CDR1 and CDR2 sequences are SGHTA and FQGNSA. V dropped 0 bases and J dropped 2; count of bases not matched to a gene: 5. There are many counts of this clonotype. Using a J-beta primer mix together with a sample-barcoded 5' primer, a second PCR was run for about 6 to 11 cycles. TCRdb used MiXCR to reprocess the 5' RACE reads, holding one entry per CDR3 protein. The repertoire includes hundreds of thousands of distinct CDR3 sequences, under 30% of them detected once, and 7.5% to 9% sits in the top ten. This same sample was also part of a study on T cells of mothers and their children. That work adds: Using approximately 1.6 ug per 15 ul, all extracted RNA underwent cDNA synthesis.

This receptor was obtained from a boy aged 5-17 years in good health. Sequencing was carried out using blood. This chain uses TRBV7-2 with TRBJ2-5, with 8 bases lining up with TRBD1. The chain's CDR3 is CASSLAQGAGQETQYF. In nucleotides, the CDR3 is TGTGCCAGCAGCTTAGCGCAGGGGGCGGGTCAAGAGACCCAGTACTTC.